This T cell receptor beta chain was captured by sequencing in a study of identical twins. Study outcomes and limitations: Out-of-frame TCR alpha sharing observed in monozygotic twins exceeded model estimates. Clonotypes of the beta chain that were abundant in cord blood carried fewer insertions (memory repertoires showed none). Twin pairs had excess sharing that was weaker in beta out-of-frame sequences.

One entry per CDR3 protein results from TCRdb running MiXCR on the 5' RACE reads. The sample gives some 1,600,000 distinct CDR3 sequences, less than 40% of which show up once; around 0.3% is in the top ten. In regard to this clonotype: Its specificity is not known.

CDR3 size: 12 residues. CDR1 is MNHEY and CDR2 is SVGEGT in the germline V gene. Material: cord blood. The chain uses TRBV6-2 or TRBV6-3 and TRBJ2-1; D gene unclear. The J call is in doubt because the DNA end fits TRBJ2-7 better. The clonotype was recovered from a newborn girl in good health. The CDR3 is CASSYYYNEQYF. The CDR3 DNA is TGTGCCAGCAGTTACTATTACAATGAGCAGTACTTC.